This TCR beta chain appears in the sequencing data of a study of shared clonotypes between healthy human individuals. Overall study context: Contributing individuals were a couple of females and a few males aged 18 to 49. Study-level results: Between a few donors, naive CD4 clonotypes were shared at a level of about 5%. Large depth notwithstanding, sorted-subset sequencing proved incomplete by rarefaction.

Terminally differentiated effector memory CD45RA+ cells were left out of the naive CD8 fraction, which was CD45RO-negative and positively selected for CCR7. About this clone: Its antigen is undetermined.

The DNA input per sorted-subset replicate PCR was roughly 180 ng, corresponding to 30,000 or so T cell genomes. The assay was immunoSEQ multiplex PCR, and TCRdb's table has in-frame clones only and misses some. The sample includes about 1,800,000 clones, roughly 94% of them seen just once. Germline CDR1 is LNHDA and CDR2 is SQIVND (reference sequence). V gave up 7 bases and J gave up 4 bases; unmatched junction bases: 6. This CDR3 is built from 13 residues. This sequence joins TRBV19 and TRBJ1-1; 7 bases are a match to TRBD1. Material: naive CD8+ T cells sorted from blood. The receptor's source is a man aged 18 to 29 in good health. The CDR3 DNA reads as TGTGCCAGTAAGTCCAACAGGGGCACTGAAGCTTTCTTT. Protein: CASKSNRGTEAFF.